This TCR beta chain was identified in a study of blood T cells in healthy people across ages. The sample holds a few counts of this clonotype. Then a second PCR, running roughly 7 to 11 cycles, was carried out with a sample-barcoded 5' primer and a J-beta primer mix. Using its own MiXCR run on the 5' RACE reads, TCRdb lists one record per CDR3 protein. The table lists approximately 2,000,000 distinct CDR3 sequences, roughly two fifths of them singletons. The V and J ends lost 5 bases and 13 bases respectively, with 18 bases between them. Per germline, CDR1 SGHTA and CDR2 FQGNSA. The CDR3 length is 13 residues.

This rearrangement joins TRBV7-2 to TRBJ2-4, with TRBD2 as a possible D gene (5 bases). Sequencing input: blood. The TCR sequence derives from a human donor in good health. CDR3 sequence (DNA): TGTGCCAGCAGCATCGGGATCTCCATTGAGCAGTACTTC. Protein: CASSIGISIEQYF.